This TCR beta chain was retrieved from a study of blood T cell repertoires in COVID-19. Study overall: Samples taken during acute and convalescent COVID-19 were collected in the United States, Italy and Spain. Sources were T cells, B-cell-depleted T cells, or PBMCs; the material itself was cDNA or gDNA.

This clone occurred a few times. The protocol was immunoSEQ multiplex PCR, while the TCRdb copy is restricted to in-frame clones and leaves out a portion. The sample lists over 350,000 clones; 70% to 90% were seen once. V trimming: 8 bases; J trimming: 3 bases; junction bases outside the gene matches: 10. Germline V gene data show CDR1 as MDHEN and CDR2 as SYDVKM. This CDR3 region has 14 residues. The sample comprised peripheral blood. The chain recombines TRBV28 with TRBJ2-7; 7 bases align to TRBD1. The clonotype originates from a woman aged 25 to 39 with active or convalescent COVID-19. Here the CDR3 DNA reads TGTGCCAGCTACAGACAGGGAAACTACTACGAGCAGTACTTC. Translated, it gives CASYRQGNYYEQYF. The entire variable domain, with the rest obtained from reference TRBV28 and TRBJ2-7, is as follows: DVKVTQSSRYLVKRTGEKVFLECVQDMDHENMFWYRQDPGLGLRLIYFSYDVKMKEKGDIPEGYSVSREKKERFSLILESASTNQTSMYLCASYRQGNYYEQYFGPGTRLTVT.